This passage covers 13 T cell receptor beta chains from one sample sequenced in a study of cytomegalovirus exposure and HLA in healthy donors. PCR was performed using 60 Vbeta and 13 Jbeta primers. TCRdb keeps only in-frame clones here, not all; method: immunoSEQ multiplex PCR. The sample includes 150,000 to 200,000 clones. Sequencing used PBMCs. All receptors derive from a young man in good health and CMV-seronegative.

The chain uses TRBV30 and TRBJ2-3; no firm D call. Trimming shortened V by 3 bases and J by 6 bases, and 10 bases separated the two germline ends. This CDR3 has 12 amino acids. CDR1 GTSNPN and CDR2 SVGIG come from the germline V gene (reference sequence). The CDR3, as DNA: TGTGCCTGGAGCCTTGACGGGGATACGCAGTATTTT. Its protein product is CAWSLDGDTQYF. The whole variable domain, remainder taken from reference TRBV30 and TRBJ2-3, is SQTIHQWPATLVQPVGSPLSLECTVEGTSNPNLYWYRQAAGRGLQLLFYSVGIGQISSEVPQNLSASRPQDRQFILSSKKLLLSDSGFYLCAWSLDGDTQYFGPGTRLTVL.

The chain uses TRBV28 and TRBJ2-1; 7 nucleotides align to TRBD1. This CDR3 comprises 14 residues. Germline lookup yields CDR1 MDHEN and CDR2 SYDVKM. V dropped 9 bases and J dropped 1; count of bases not matched to a gene: 6. In nucleotides, the CDR3 is TGTGCCAGTCATACAGGGGTGTCCTACAATGAGCAGTTCTTC. Translated, it gives CASHTGVSYNEQFF.

The chain combines TRBV7-8 with TRBJ1-5; a possible D gene is TRBD1 (5 bases). Trimming pared 2 bases from V and 0 bases from J, leaving 14 bases between. In germline, CDR1 is SGHVS, CDR2 FQNEAQ. The length of the CDR3 is 17 residues. CDR3: CASSLLQGGVSNQPQHF. The CDR3 nucleotides read TGTGCCAGCAGCTTACTGCAGGGCGGGGTTAGCAATCAGCCCCAGCATTTT.

The chain couples TRBV14 to TRBJ2-2, with unresolved D. The CDR3 has 16 residues. The V and J ends lost 1 base and 3 bases respectively, with 12 bases between them. Germline V gene sequence: CDR1 SGHDN, CDR2 FVKESK. Here the CDR3 reads CASSQGSGSYTGELFF. The CDR3 DNA sequence: TGTGCCAGCAGCCAAGGGTCAGGCAGCTACACCGGGGAGCTGTTTTTT.

The rearrangement joins TRBV10-3 to TRBJ2-3; D possibly matches TRBD1 or TRBD2 (7 bases each). Trimming shortened V by 10 bases and J by 0 bases, and 11 bases separated the two germline ends. Germline lookup yields CDR1 ENHRY and CDR2 SYGVKD. The CDR3 runs to 13 residues. CDR3 protein: CATRGGSTDTQYF. The CDR3 DNA sequence: TGTGCCACCAGGGGGGGAAGCACAGATACGCAGTATTTT.

This CDR3 is CASSLGGVGEKLFF. CDR3 nucleotides: TGTGCCAGCAGCTTGGGGGGAGTTGGTGAAAAACTGTTTTTT. The chain is built from TRBV5-5 and TRBJ1-4; D uncertain. V lost 0 bases, J lost 7 bases, and 10 bases lay in between. The CDR3 spans 14 residues. The germline gives CDR1 SGHKS, CDR2 YYEKEE (reference sequence).

This chain uses TRBV18 with TRBJ2-1, with 12 bases fitting TRBD2. In germline, CDR1 is KGHSH, CDR2 LQKENI. The CDR3 consists of 18 residues. V was pared by 2 bases and J by 4 bases, with 9 bases of the junction left unmatched. This CDR3 is CASSPSQGGLAGYNEQFF. CDR3 DNA: TGTGCCAGCTCACCAAGCCAGGGGGGACTAGCGGGTTACAATGAGCAGTTCTTC.

The chain recombines TRBV7-2 with TRBJ1-5; 10 bases fit TRBD1. The CDR3 length is 15 residues. Trimming removed 5 bases from V and 1 base from J; junction bases left unmatched: 2. Germline V lookup: CDR1 SGHTA, CDR2 FQGNSA. Here the CDR3 reads CASSTGQGSNQPQHF. The CDR3 DNA sequence: TGTGCCAGCAGCACGGGACAGGGGAGCAATCAGCCCCAGCATTTT.

CDR3 coding DNA: TGCGCCAGCAGCCACTTAGGACAGTCGAACGAACACGAGCAGTACTTC. Translating it yields CASSHLGQSNEHEQYF. The genes are TRBV5-1 and TRBJ2-7; D perhaps matches TRBD1 (6 bases). Germline CDR1 is SGHRS and CDR2 is YFSETQ. The CDR3 extends over 16 amino acids. With 4 bases removed from V and 5 bases from J, the gap between germline ends came to 22 bases.

The chain is built from TRBV5-1 and TRBJ1-2, with 12 nucleotides matching TRBD1. The trim removed 3 bases at V and 4 bases at J, leaving 7 bases unmatched. The CDR3 is 16 amino acids. Germline V CDR1 and CDR2: SGHRS, YFSETQ. This CDR3 is CASSSSPGQGAYGYTF. The CDR3, as DNA: TGCGCCAGCAGCTCCTCCCCGGGACAGGGGGCCTATGGCTACACCTTC.

The chain joins TRBV7-9 to TRBJ1-5; TRBD1 might be the D (5 bases). Trimming cost V 5 bases and J 1 base, with 18 bases left between them. Germline V CDR1 and CDR2: SEHNR, FQNEAQ (reference sequence). This CDR3 has 17 amino acids. The CDR3: CASSDGQGGWSNQPQHF. The CDR3 nucleotides are TGTGCCAGCAGCGATGGGCAGGGAGGATGGAGCAATCAGCCCCAGCATTTT.

V and J are TRBV11-2 and TRBJ2-7, with D maybe TRBD2 (6 bases). V shed 0 bases and J shed 12 bases, with 15 bases lying between them. CDR1 and CDR2 (germline): SGHAT, FQNNGV. This CDR3 has 13 residues. CDR3 region: CASSLDGGMVLYF. In nucleotides, the CDR3 is TGTGCCAGCAGCTTAGATGGGGGGATGGTATTGTACTTC. Drawing the rest from reference TRBV11-2 and TRBJ2-7, the complete variable domain is EAGVAQSPRYKIIEKRQSVAFWCNPISGHATLYWYQQILGQGPKLLIQFQNNGVVDDSQLPKDRFSAERLKGVDSTLKIQPAKLEDSAVYLCASSLDGGMVLYFGPGTRLTVT.

This chain connects TRBV9 to TRBJ1-1; D gene ambiguous. Germline values: CDR1 SGDLS, CDR2 YYNGEE. The CDR3 loop spans 14 amino acids. V lost 0 bases and J lost 3, with 9 bases in between. In DNA form, the CDR3 reads TGTGCCAGCAGCGTAGCTGTCCGTGACACTGAAGCTTTCTTT. It specifies CASSVAVRDTEAFF.